This T cell receptor beta chain appears in the sequencing data of a study of blood T cell repertoires in COVID-19. Profiled with immunoSEQ multiplex PCR; TCRdb holds only in-frame clones, not every one. Counted here are fewer than 250,000 clones, approximately 83% occurring once; the ten biggest clones make up 3.6%. This sequence was found in a woman in her thirties or forties who had been exposed to COVID-19. Material: PBMCs or T cells enriched from blood (not recorded which).

The CDR3 sequence is CASSPGQAKTYEQYF. The CDR3 DNA sequence: TGTGCCAGCAGCCCGGGACAGGCGAAGACTTACGAGCAGTACTTC. The genes are TRBV7-2 and TRBJ2-7; the match to TRBD1 covers 8 bases. In germline, CDR1 is SGHTA, CDR2 FQGNSA. V was clipped by 5 bases and J by 4 bases; unmatched bases: 10. The CDR3 consists of 15 residues. Variable domain in full (rest from reference TRBV7-2 and TRBJ2-7): GAGVSQSPSNKVTEKGKDVELRCDPISGHTALYWYRQSLGQGLEFLIYFQGNSAPDKSGLPSDRFSAERTGGSVSTLTIQRTQQEDSAVYLCASSPGQAKTYEQYFGPGTRLTVT.